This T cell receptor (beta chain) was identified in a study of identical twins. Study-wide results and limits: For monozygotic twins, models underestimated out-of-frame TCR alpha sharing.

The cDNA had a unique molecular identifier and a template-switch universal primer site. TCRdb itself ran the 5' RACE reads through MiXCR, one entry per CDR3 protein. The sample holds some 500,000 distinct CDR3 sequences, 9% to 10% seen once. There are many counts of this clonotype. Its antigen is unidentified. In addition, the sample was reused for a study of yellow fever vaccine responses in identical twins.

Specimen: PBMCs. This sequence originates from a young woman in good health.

CDR3 DNA sequence: TGCGCCAGCAGCCAAGTAATTGGGGGCTACAATGAGCAGTTCTTC. This encodes CASSQVIGGYNEQFF. The chain combines TRBV4-3 with TRBJ2-1; either TRBD1 or TRBD2 may supply D (5 bases each). Germline CDR1 is LGHNA and CDR2 is YSLEER. The germline V and J ends were trimmed by 1 base and 3 bases, with 10 bases remaining between them. The CDR3 has 15 residues.